Sequencing of this TCR beta chain was carried out in a study of cytomegalovirus exposure and HLA in healthy donors. The CDR3 is 15 amino acids. Germline CDR1 is SGDLS and CDR2 is YYNGEE. The V end lost 0 bases, the J end lost 6 bases, and 15 bases lay between the germline ends. A note on this clone: What it recognizes is unknown.

PCR employed 60 Vbeta and 13 Jbeta primers. TCRdb's table, derived via immunoSEQ multiplex PCR, lists solely in-frame clones and lacks some. The data hold some 90,000 clones, with nearly 80% observed a single time. Findings and limits, study-wide: As a later analysis showed, several of the most significant clusters appeared to be linked to common viral pathogens. Earlier analysis looked at TCR beta V segments, and most were productive about 90% or about 30% of the time.

The receptor comes from a female donor in good health and CMV-seronegative. This rearrangement joins TRBV9 to TRBJ1-2; D might be TRBD1 (5 bases). The sequencing input was PBMCs. CDR3 DNA: TGTGCCAGCAGCGTAGAGTGGGGCAGGGAAGATGGCTACACCTTC. Its translation is CASSVEWGREDGYTF.